The 2 T cell receptor beta chains below were found in one sample sequenced in a study of identical twins. TCRdb re-analysed the 5' RACE reads in MiXCR, keeping a single row per CDR3 protein. In the table there are roughly 720,000 distinct CDR3 sequences, 15% to 20% of which are singletons. These sequences were also reported in another study, on T cells expressing NK-cell markers.

The specimen was PBMCs. These TCRs come from a woman aged 18-29 years in good health.

This sequence joins TRBV29-1 and TRBJ2-2; TRBD2 aligns across 15 bases. This CDR3 has 14 residues. V gave up 6 bases and J gave up 7 bases; unmatched junction bases: 3. Germline-derived CDR1 and CDR2 are SQVTM and ANQGSEA. The CDR3 DNA is TGCAGCGTCCGGACTAGCGGGAGGGGCGGGGAGCTGTTTTTT. This encodes CSVRTSGRGGELFF.

V usage is TRBV12-3 or TRBV12-4 and J usage is TRBJ1-2, with D possibly being TRBD1 (6 bases). Between the trimmed V and J ends, which lost 6 bases and 8 bases, there was a span of 16 bases. The CDR3 has 13 residues. This CDR3 is CASSRDRLWGYTF. Written as DNA, the CDR3 is TGTGCCAGCAGCCGAGACAGGTTGTGGGGCTACACCTTC.